This T cell receptor (beta chain) was sequenced during a study of beta chain features in type 1 diabetes. Findings and limits, study-wide: For Type 1 diabetes patients, all four CD4+ subsets carried TCRB CDR3s that were moderately but significantly shorter.

As concerns this clone: Its antigen is as yet unknown.

The authors reverse transcribed all of the isolated RNA, so sequencing captured expressed TCRB transcripts. The data were produced by immunoSEQ multiplex PCR, yet TCRdb's version contains in-frame clones alone and is incomplete. The table records 300,000 to 350,000 clones, roughly 8.8% of them present only once. This CDR3 has 12 residues. Germline V gene sequence: CDR1 MDHEN, CDR2 SYDVKM. V was cut by 6 bases and J by 2 bases, with 8 bases left in between. This TCR derives from a man aged 25-40 years with type 1 diabetes. Material for sequencing was central memory CD4+ T cells from blood. The chain combines TRBV28 with TRBJ2-7; D is unresolved. The CDR3 sequence: CASSSEAYEQYF. CDR3 nucleotide sequence: TGTGCCAGCAGCTCGGAAGCCTACGAGCAGTACTTC.